This TCR beta chain is from a study of blood T cell repertoires in COVID-19. Study-wide context: Material from acute and convalescent COVID-19 was sourced from the United States, Italy and Spain. T cells, B-cell-depleted T cells, or PBMCs provided the cDNA or gDNA that served as material.

Original handling: The authors estimated nucleated cell counts from reference gene primer amplification. Profiled with immunoSEQ multiplex PCR; TCRdb holds only in-frame clones, not every one. V and J calls and clone size are as listed in that table; D and trimming were resolved from the DNA. The sample shows about 280,000 clones, 88% of them seen only once. This CDR3 is 15 amino acids long. Trimming cost V 4 bases and J 4 bases; bases outside gene matches: 5. Per the germline V gene, CDR1 is SGDLS and CDR2 is YYNGEE. The chain links TRBV9 to TRBJ1-4, with 9 bases lining up with TRBD1. Source material: peripheral blood. This clonotype was sampled from a young man with active or convalescent COVID-19. CDR3 DNA sequence: TGTGCCAGCAGCATAGGACAGGGGAGTAATGAAAAACTGTTTTTT. It translates to CASSIGQGSNEKLFF.